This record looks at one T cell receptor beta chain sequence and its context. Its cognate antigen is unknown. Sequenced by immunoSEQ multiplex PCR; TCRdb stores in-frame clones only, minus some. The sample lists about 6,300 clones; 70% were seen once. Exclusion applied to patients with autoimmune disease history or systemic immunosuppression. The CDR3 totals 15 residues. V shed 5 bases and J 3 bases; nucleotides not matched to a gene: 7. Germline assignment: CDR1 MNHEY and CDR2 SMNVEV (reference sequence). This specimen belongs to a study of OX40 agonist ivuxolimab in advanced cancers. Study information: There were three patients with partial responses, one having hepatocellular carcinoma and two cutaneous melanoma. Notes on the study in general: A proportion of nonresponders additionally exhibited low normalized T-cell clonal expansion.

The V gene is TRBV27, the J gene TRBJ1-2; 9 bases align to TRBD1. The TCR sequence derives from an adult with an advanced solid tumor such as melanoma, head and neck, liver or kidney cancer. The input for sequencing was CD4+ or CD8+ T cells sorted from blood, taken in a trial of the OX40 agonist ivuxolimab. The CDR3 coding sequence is TGTGCCAGCAGTCCGGGACAGGGAGTCGACTATGGCTACACCTTC. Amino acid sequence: CASSPGQGVDYGYTF.